The entry below gives a single T cell receptor (beta chain) sequence along with its context. Its specificity is not known. This entry is derived from a study of T cell responses to AZD1222 COVID-19 vaccine. Findings and limits, study-wide: Reports indicate that nearly half of spike-specific TCRs are directed at unmutated variant regions. Just a handful of AZD1222 recipients tested seropositive at baseline. Increased Spike-specific TCR breadth and depth were observed after two AZD1222 doses. It should be noted that donors were predominantly white British and more often female, and clonal diversity was possibly underestimated.

The length of the CDR3 is 16 residues. J lost 8 bases, V lost 6 bases, and 12 bases had no gene match. CDR1 is LNHDA, CDR2 SQIVND, per germline (reference sequence). Data came from immunoSEQ multiplex PCR; TCRdb stores just in-frame clones and leaves some out. Here the sample spans 150,000 to 200,000 clones, 85% to 90% being singletons. The chain joins TRBV19 to TRBJ1-6; TRBD1 agrees at 8 bases. Source: peripheral blood, taken 28 days after the second dose of the MenACWY control vaccine. This TCR was sampled from an adult who received the MenACWY meningococcal vaccine as a control. Written as DNA, the CDR3 is TGTGCCAGTAGCACCGCCCTGACAGGGGCAGATTCACCCCTCCACTTT. Amino acids: CASSTALTGADSPLHF.